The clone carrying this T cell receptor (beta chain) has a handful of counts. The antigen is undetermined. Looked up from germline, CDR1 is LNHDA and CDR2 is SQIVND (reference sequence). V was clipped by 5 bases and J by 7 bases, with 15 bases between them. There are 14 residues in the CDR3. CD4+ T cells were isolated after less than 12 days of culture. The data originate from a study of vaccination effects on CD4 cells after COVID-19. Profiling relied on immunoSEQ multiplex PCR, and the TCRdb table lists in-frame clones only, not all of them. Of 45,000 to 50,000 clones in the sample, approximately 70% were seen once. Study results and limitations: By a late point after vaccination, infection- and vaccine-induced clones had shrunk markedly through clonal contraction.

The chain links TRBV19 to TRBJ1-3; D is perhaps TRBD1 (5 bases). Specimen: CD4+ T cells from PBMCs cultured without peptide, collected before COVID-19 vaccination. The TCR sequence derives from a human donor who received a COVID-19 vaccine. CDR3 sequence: CASSFPGTMNTIYF. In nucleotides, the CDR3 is TGTGCCAGTAGTTTCCCCGGGACCATGAACACCATATATTTT.